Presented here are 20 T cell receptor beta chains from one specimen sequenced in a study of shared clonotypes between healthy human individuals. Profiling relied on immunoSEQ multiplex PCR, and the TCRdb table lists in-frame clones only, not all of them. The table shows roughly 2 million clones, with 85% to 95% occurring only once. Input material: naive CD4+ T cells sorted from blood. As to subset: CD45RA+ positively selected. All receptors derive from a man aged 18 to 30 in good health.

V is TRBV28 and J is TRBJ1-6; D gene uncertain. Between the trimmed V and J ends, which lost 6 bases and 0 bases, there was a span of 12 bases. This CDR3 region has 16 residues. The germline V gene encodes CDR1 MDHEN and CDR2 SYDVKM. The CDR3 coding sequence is TGTGCCAGCAGCTTAGTGGAGAGCTCCTATAATTCACCCCTCCACTTT. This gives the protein CASSLVESSYNSPLHF.

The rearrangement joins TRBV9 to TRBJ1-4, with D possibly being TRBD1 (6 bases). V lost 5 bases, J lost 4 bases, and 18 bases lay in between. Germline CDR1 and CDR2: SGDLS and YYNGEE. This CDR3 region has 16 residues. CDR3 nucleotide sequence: TGTGCCAGCAGTAGGGGGGTGGTTAAGGGTAATGAAAAACTGTTTTTT. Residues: CASSRGVVKGNEKLFF.

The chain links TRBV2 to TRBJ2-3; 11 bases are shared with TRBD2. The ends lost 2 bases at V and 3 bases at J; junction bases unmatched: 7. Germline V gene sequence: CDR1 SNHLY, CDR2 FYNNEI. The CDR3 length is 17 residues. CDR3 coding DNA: TGTGCCAGCAGTGAATCACTAGCGGGGGCCTTAACAGATACGCAGTATTTT. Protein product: CASSESLAGALTDTQYF.

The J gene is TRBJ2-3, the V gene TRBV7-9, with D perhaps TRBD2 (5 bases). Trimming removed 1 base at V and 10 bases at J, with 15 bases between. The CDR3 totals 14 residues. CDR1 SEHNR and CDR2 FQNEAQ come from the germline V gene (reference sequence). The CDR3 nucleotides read TGTGCCAGCAGCTTAGGAGACTACCCCAATCCGCAGTATTTT. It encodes CASSLGDYPNPQYF.

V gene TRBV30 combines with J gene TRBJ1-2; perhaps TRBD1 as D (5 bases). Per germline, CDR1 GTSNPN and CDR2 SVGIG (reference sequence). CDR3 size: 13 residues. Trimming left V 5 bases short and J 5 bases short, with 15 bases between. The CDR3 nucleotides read TGTGCCTGGGTACTCCTTGAGGGGTATGGCTACACCTTC. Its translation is CAWVLLEGYGYTF.

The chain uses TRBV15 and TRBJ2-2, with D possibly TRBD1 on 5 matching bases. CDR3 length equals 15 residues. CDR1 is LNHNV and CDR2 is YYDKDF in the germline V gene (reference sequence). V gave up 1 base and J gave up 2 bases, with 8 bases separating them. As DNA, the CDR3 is TGTGCCACCAGCAGAGTAGACAGAAACACCGGGGAGCTGTTTTTT. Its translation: CATSRVDRNTGELFF.

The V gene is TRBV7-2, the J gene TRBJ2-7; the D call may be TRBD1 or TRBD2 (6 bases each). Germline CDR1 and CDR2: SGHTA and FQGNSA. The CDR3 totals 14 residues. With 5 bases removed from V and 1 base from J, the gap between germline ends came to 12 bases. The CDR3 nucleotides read TGTGCCAGCAGCGTGCTAGGGGGGTCCTACGAGCAGTACTTC. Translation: CASSVLGGSYEQYF.

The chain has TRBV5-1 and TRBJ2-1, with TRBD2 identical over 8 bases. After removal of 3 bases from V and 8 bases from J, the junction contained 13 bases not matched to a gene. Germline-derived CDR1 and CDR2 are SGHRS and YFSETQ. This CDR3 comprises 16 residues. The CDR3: CASSSFPAGGFDEQFF. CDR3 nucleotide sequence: TGCGCCAGCAGCTCCTTCCCTGCGGGGGGTTTCGATGAGCAGTTCTTC.

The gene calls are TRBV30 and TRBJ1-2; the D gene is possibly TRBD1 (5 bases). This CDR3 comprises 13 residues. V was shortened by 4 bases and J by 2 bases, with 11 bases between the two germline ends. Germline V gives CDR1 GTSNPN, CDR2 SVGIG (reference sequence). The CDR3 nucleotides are TGTGCCTGGAAGGGAGCAGGGAACTATGGCTACACCTTC. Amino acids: CAWKGAGNYGYTF.

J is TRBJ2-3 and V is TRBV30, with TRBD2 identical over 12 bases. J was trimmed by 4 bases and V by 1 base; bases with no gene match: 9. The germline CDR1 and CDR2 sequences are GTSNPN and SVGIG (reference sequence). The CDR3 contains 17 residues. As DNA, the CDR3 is TGTGCCTGGAGTGCCATGAGGACTAGCGGGGCCCCAGATACGCAGTATTTT. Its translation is CAWSAMRTSGAPDTQYF.

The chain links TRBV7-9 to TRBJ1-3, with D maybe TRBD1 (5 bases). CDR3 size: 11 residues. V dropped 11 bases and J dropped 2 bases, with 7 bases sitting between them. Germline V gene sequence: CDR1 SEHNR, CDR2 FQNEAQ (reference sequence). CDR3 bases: TGTGCCGGGGCCGCTGGAAACACCATATATTTT. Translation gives CAGAAGNTIYF.

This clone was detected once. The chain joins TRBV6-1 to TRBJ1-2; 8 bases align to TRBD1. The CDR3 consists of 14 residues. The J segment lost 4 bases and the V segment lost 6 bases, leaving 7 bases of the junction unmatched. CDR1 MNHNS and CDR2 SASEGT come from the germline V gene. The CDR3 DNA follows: TGTGCCAGCAGGGGGCATGGACAGGGCTATGGCTACACCTTC. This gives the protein CASRGHGQGYGYTF.

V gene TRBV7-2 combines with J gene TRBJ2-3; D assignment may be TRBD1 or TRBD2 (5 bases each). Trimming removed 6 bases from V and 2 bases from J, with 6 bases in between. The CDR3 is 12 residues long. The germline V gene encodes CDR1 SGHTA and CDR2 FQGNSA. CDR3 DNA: TGTGCCAGCAGGGGGGACACAGATACGCAGTATTTT. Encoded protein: CASRGDTDTQYF.

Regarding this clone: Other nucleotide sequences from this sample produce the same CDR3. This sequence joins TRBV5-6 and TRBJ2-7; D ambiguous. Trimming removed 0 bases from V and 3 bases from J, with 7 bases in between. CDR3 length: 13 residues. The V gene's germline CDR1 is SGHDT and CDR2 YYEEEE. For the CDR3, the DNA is TGTGCCAGCAGCTTGGCAGGAAACTACGAGCAGTACTTC. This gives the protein CASSLAGNYEQYF.

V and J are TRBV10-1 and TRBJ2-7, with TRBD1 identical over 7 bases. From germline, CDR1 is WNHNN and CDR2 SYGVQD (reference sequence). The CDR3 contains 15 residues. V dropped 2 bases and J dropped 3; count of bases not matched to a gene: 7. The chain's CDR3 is CASSEGRGKSYEQYF. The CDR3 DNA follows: TGCGCCAGCAGTGAGGGCAGGGGGAAGAGCTACGAGCAGTACTTC.

This CDR3 is CASSKGSGDTQYF. The CDR3 DNA reads as TGTGCCAGTAGTAAAGGGAGTGGAGATACGCAGTATTTT. The rearrangement links TRBV19 to TRBJ2-3; possible D gene TRBD2, 5 bases. The CDR3 runs 13 residues. V was cut by 4 bases and J by 5 bases, with 10 bases left in between. Germline-derived CDR1 and CDR2 are LNHDA and SQIVND (reference sequence).

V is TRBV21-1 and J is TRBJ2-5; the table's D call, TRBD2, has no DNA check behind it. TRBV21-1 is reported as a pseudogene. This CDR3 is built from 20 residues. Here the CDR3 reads CASSNLRVSGTIFLGETQYF. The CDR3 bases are TGTGCCAGCAGCAACTTGCGAGTTAGCGGGACTATTTTTCTTGGGGAGACCCAGTACTTC.

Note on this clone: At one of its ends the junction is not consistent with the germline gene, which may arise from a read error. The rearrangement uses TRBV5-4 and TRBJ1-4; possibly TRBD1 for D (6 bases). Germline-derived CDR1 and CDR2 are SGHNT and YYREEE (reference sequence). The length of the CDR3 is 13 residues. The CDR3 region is CASSPLTGQRWEF. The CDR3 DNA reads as TGTGCCAGCAGCCCCCTGACGGGACAACGATGGGAGTTT.

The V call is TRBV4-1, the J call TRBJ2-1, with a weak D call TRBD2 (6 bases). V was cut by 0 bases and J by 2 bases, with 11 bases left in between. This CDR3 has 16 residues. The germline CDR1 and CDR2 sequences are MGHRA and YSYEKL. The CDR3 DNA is TGCGCCAGCAGCCAAGATCTACGGGGGACCTACAATGAGCAGTTCTTC. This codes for CASSQDLRGTYNEQFF.

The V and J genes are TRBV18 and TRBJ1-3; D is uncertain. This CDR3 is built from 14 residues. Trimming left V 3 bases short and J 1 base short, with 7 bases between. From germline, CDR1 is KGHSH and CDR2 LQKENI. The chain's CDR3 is CASSPTISGNTIYF. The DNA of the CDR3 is TGTGCCAGCTCACCCACGATATCTGGAAACACCATATATTTT.